This TCR beta chain was captured in a study of blood T cell repertoires in COVID-19. Patients in Seattle were enrolled during active infection, then followed longitudinally. Unmatched junction bases numbered 7, after V lost 7 bases and J lost 6 bases. The CDR3 loop spans 13 amino acids. Original methodology: Amplifying reference gene primers gave estimates of nucleated cell counts. Only in-frame clones appear in the TCRdb table, and some are missing; sequencing was by immunoSEQ multiplex PCR. The V and J calls and clone size come from that table; D and trimming were worked out from the DNA. This table has some 170,000 clones, approximately 80% appearing once.

Sequenced sample: peripheral blood. The chain has TRBV12-3 or TRBV12-4 and TRBJ1-2, with 8 bases lining up with TRBD1. The origin of this receptor is a woman aged 40 to 50 with COVID-19, enrolled during active disease. CDR3 coding DNA: TGTGCCAGCACCTTGGACAGGGCGGATGGCTACACCTTC. Protein: CASTLDRADGYTF.